The 9 T cell receptor beta chains below all came from one sample that was sequenced in a study of immune evolution from preneoplasia to lung adenocarcinoma. Using immunoSEQ multiplex PCR, the repertoire was profiled, and TCRdb retains in-frame clones only, with some absent. This repertoire shows tens of thousands of clones, around 79% found once; its top ten account for about 4.3%. The material sequenced was FFPE invasive lung adenocarcinoma tissue. The receptors were gathered from a person in their 60s with lung adenocarcinoma.

The chain has TRBV30 and TRBJ1-5, with 7 bases identical to TRBD1. Trimming took 2 bases from V and 4 from J; bases not matched to a gene: 2. Per germline, CDR1 GTSNPN and CDR2 SVGIG (reference sequence). The CDR3 is 13 residues long. The CDR3 coding sequence is TGTGCCTGGAGTCCGGGACAGAATCAGCCCCAGCATTTT. Translating it yields CAWSPGQNQPQHF.

This chain joins TRBV6-4 and TRBJ2-1; a possible D gene is TRBD2 (5 bases). The CDR3 has 15 residues. Trimming left V 7 bases short and J 2 bases short, with 15 bases between. Germline assignment: CDR1 MRHNA and CDR2 SNTAGT. CDR3: CASTVWLAAYNEQFF. The DNA of the CDR3 is TGTGCCAGCACAGTGTGGCTAGCAGCCTACAATGAGCAGTTCTTC.

The chain couples TRBV19 to TRBJ1-3; D may be TRBD1 (5 bases). CDR1 is LNHDA, CDR2 SQIVND, per germline (reference sequence). V was trimmed by 3 bases and J by 1 base, leaving 16 bases between them. This CDR3 spans 17 amino acids. CDR3 amino acids: CASSMVAWGTSGNTIYF. CDR3 coding DNA: TGTGCCAGTAGTATGGTAGCGTGGGGGACGTCTGGAAACACCATATATTTT.

This clone has just a few counts. The chain links TRBV7-9 to TRBJ2-1, with D possibly TRBD1 on 7 matching bases. This CDR3 comprises 17 residues. Trimming stripped 1 base from V and 7 bases from J, with 20 bases between. CDR1 and CDR2 from the germline V gene are SEHNR and FQNEAQ (reference sequence). CDR3 loop: CASSLEEGARGGNEQFF. DNA of the CDR3: TGTGCCAGCAGCTTAGAGGAGGGGGCCCGCGGAGGGAATGAGCAGTTCTTC. Drawing the rest from reference TRBV7-9 and TRBJ2-1, the complete variable domain is DTGVSQNPRHKITKRGQNVTFRCDPISEHNRLYWYRQTLGQGPEFLTYFQNEAQLEKSRLLSDRFSAERPKGSFSTLEIQRTEQGDSAMYLCASSLEEGARGGNEQFFGPGTRLTVL.

The chain uses TRBV18 and TRBJ1-3, with 8 bases that match TRBD1. This CDR3 contains 16 residues. With V trimmed by 3 bases and J by 4 bases, 8 bases remained unmatched. Germline V gene data show CDR1 as KGHSH and CDR2 as LQKENI. CDR3 DNA: TGTGCCAGCTCACCGACAGGGACAGGCGCCGGAAACACCATATATTTT. This codes for CASSPTGTGAGNTIYF.

V usage is TRBV18 and J usage is TRBJ2-1; no clear D gene. V was shortened by 3 bases and J by 5 bases, with 2 bases between the two germline ends. The CDR3 extends over 11 amino acids. CDR1 is KGHSH, CDR2 LQKENI, per germline. The CDR3 nucleotides are TGTGCCAGCTCACCCCACAATGAGCAGTTCTTC. The encoded protein is CASSPHNEQFF.

V usage is TRBV4-2 and J usage is TRBJ2-1; no reliable D call. Germline assignment: CDR1 LGHNA and CDR2 YNFKEQ. The CDR3 runs to 12 residues. The germline V and J ends were trimmed by 6 bases and 4 bases, with 7 bases remaining between them. Written as DNA, the CDR3 is TGTGCCAGCAGTGGGCTTTACAATGAGCAGTTCTTC. Amino acids: CASSGLYNEQFF.

The genes are TRBV19 and TRBJ2-7, with D unresolved. Germline CDR1 LNHDA, CDR2 SQIVND (reference sequence). The CDR3 is 14 residues long. Trimming stripped 3 bases from V and 2 bases from J, with 11 bases between. In DNA form, the CDR3 reads TGTGCCAGTAGTATGGAGAGCTATACCTACGAGCAGTACTTC. Translation: CASSMESYTYEQYF.

V usage is TRBV30 and J usage is TRBJ2-7; maybe TRBD2 (6 bases). CDR3 length: 13 residues. Looked up from germline, CDR1 is GTSNPN and CDR2 is SVGIG (reference sequence). Trimming removed 1 base at V and 2 bases at J, with 9 bases between. DNA of the CDR3: TGTGCCTGGAGTGGAGGGACTCCCTACGAGCAGTACTTC. Protein sequence: CAWSGGTPYEQYF.